The next 17 T cell receptor beta chains were all read from a single sample in a study of cytomegalovirus exposure and HLA in healthy donors. Assay: immunoSEQ multiplex PCR; the TCRdb copy retains only in-frame clones and omits some. The data show 150,000 to 200,000 clones, about 82% seen once. Sequences were obtained from PBMCs. Every receptor here comes from a young woman in good health and CMV-seronegative.

This clone was observed a single time. The chain couples TRBV5-4 to TRBJ1-2, with TRBD1 as a possible D gene (5 bases). Germline V CDR1 and CDR2: SGHNT, YYREEE (reference sequence). Trimming left V 3 bases short and J 4 bases short, with 28 bases between. The CDR3 has 19 amino acids. CDR3 in DNA: TGTGCCAGCAGCTCGTCTCGAACTTCTGATCAGGGTAGTGGCTATGGCTACACCTTC. Its translation is CASSSSRTSDQGSGYGYTF.

This chain links TRBV12-5 with TRBJ1-5; no definite D call. Trimming removed 6 bases from V and 0 bases from J, with 15 bases in between. The CDR3 is 16 amino acids. The germline gives CDR1 LGHNT, CDR2 FRNRAP. The CDR3 coding sequence is TGTGCTAGTGGAGTTGGACGGGATAATAGCAATCAGCCCCAGCATTTT. This sequence encodes CASGVGRDNSNQPQHF. Full variable domain (missing parts from reference TRBV12-5 and TRBJ1-5): DARVTQTPRHKVTEMGQEVTMRCQPILGHNTVFWYRQTMMQGLELLAYFRNRAPLDDSGMPKDRFSAEMPDATLATLKIQPSEPRDSAVYFCASGVGRDNSNQPQHFGDGTRLSIL.

This clone was counted only a few times. The genes are TRBV5-8 and TRBJ2-7; D not certain. The CDR3 covers 11 residues. Trimming pared 1 base from V and 5 bases from J, leaving 4 bases between. Germline lookup yields CDR1 SGHTS and CDR2 YDEGEE. The CDR3 DNA follows: TGTGCCAGCAGCTTGTTCGACGAGCAGTACTTC. Translated, it gives CASSLFDEQYF.

V and J are TRBV15 and TRBJ1-2; 12 nucleotides line up with TRBD1. CDR3 length: 18 amino acids. The V gene end was trimmed by 1 base and the J gene end by 8 bases; junction bases not matched to a gene: 14. Germline V gene data show CDR1 as LNHNV and CDR2 as YYDKDF (reference sequence). The CDR3 nucleotides read TGTGCCACCAGCAGAGGATTTGGGCCGGGACAGGGGGCAAAAGGCTACACCTTC. It encodes CATSRGFGPGQGAKGYTF. The complete variable domain, with remaining parts taken from reference TRBV15 and TRBJ1-2, reads DAMVIQNPRYQVTQFGKPVTLSCSQTLNHNVMYWYQQKSSQAPKLLFHYYDKDFNNEADTPDNFQSRRPNTSFCFLDIRSPGLGDTAMYLCATSRGFGPGQGAKGYTFGSGTRLTVV.

This clone was seen more than once but under ten times. V gene TRBV7-9 combines with J gene TRBJ2-1; 10 nucleotides line up with TRBD2. The CDR3 spans 15 residues. Germline lookup yields CDR1 SEHNR and CDR2 FQNEAQ (reference sequence). V trimming: 5 bases; J trimming: 9 bases; junction bases outside the gene matches: 10. CDR3 residues: CASSQGAGGPSEQFF. CDR3 DNA: TGTGCCAGCAGCCAAGGAGCGGGAGGGCCGAGTGAGCAGTTCTTC.

The rearrangement uses TRBV25-1 and TRBJ1-5; 8 bases map to TRBD1. The CDR3 is 14 residues long. V dropped 9 bases and J dropped 4; count of bases not matched to a gene: 8. The germline gives CDR1 MGHDK, CDR2 SYGVNS. The CDR3 sequence is CARSQGARNQPQHF. The CDR3, as DNA: TGTGCCAGATCCCAGGGGGCACGAAATCAGCCCCAGCATTTT.

The rearrangement uses TRBV27 and TRBJ2-1; 14 nucleotides match TRBD2. J was trimmed by 7 bases and V by 8 bases; bases with no gene match: 10. The CDR3 is made up of 16 amino acids. CDR1 MNHEY and CDR2 SMNVEV come from the germline V gene (reference sequence). In DNA form, the CDR3 reads TGTGCCAGCTTCGGACTAGCGGGAGGACGATTTAATGAGCAGTTCTTC. Protein product: CASFGLAGGRFNEQFF.

This clone appeared a few times. The gene calls are TRBV6-5 and TRBJ2-4, with 7 nucleotides matching TRBD1. V was clipped by 0 bases and J by 0 bases; unmatched bases: 2. Germline values: CDR1 MNHEY, CDR2 SVGAGI. The CDR3 totals 16 residues. As DNA, the CDR3 is TGTGCCAGCAGTTACTCCGGGACAGCAGCCAAAAACATTCAGTACTTC. Translation gives CASSYSGTAAKNIQYF.

V usage is TRBV6-1 and J usage is TRBJ1-2; 7 nucleotides align to TRBD1. V lost 5 bases to trimming and J lost 4 bases; unmatched junction nucleotides: 7. CDR3 length equals 14 residues. Germline V gives CDR1 MNHNS, CDR2 SASEGT. In nucleotides, the CDR3 is TGTGCCAGCAGTCTAGACAGGGTGGTCTATGGCTACACCTTC. Amino acid sequence: CASSLDRVVYGYTF.

The rearrangement joins TRBV4-2 to TRBJ2-3, with TRBD2 as a possible D gene (7 bases). Germline V gene data show CDR1 as LGHNA and CDR2 as YNFKEQ. The CDR3 covers 17 residues. V was trimmed by 0 bases and J by 3 bases, leaving 16 bases between them. CDR3 residues: CASSQEGSGGLTDTQYF. CDR3 nucleotide sequence: TGTGCCAGCAGCCAAGAAGGATCGGGGGGCCTTACAGATACGCAGTATTTT.

The chain employs TRBV29-1 and TRBJ2-7; TRBD2 agrees at 13 bases. Trimming took 6 bases from V and 0 from J; bases not matched to a gene: 2. The CDR3 extends over 14 amino acids. The V gene's germline CDR1 is SQVTM and CDR2 ANQGSEA. The CDR3 loop is CSVGLAGASYEQYF. The CDR3 nucleotides are TGCAGCGTAGGACTAGCGGGGGCCTCCTACGAGCAGTACTTC.

The V call is TRBV6-5, the J call TRBJ1-1, with D tentatively TRBD1 (6 bases). CDR1 and CDR2 from the germline V gene are MNHEY and SVGAGI. Trimming shortened V by 7 bases and J by 2 bases, and 11 bases separated the two germline ends. There are 13 residues in the CDR3. This CDR3 is CASTTGTNTEAFF. CDR3 bases: TGTGCCAGCACCACCGGGACAAACACTGAAGCTTTCTTT.

V is TRBV4-1 and J is TRBJ2-4; 14 bases are a match to TRBD2. Germline assignment: CDR1 MGHRA and CDR2 YSYEKL. The CDR3 totals 18 residues. V was clipped by 1 base and J by 1 base; unmatched bases: 3. DNA of the CDR3: TGCGCCAGCAGCCAAGGACTAGCGGGAGGGCGCGCCAAAAACATTCAGTACTTC. Residues: CASSQGLAGGRAKNIQYF.

This CDR3 reads CASRVQNTDTQYF. The CDR3 DNA is TGTGCCAGTAGGGTACAGAACACAGATACGCAGTATTTT. V gene TRBV19 combines with J gene TRBJ2-3; D is ambiguous. Deletions cut 6 bases from V and 2 bases from J, with 9 bases between. The CDR3 length is 13 residues. Germline V gene sequence: CDR1 LNHDA, CDR2 SQIVND (reference sequence).

The rearrangement uses TRBV30 and TRBJ1-1; a weak D match, TRBD1 (5 bases). The CDR3 extends over 15 amino acids. The germline CDR1 and CDR2 sequences are GTSNPN and SVGIG (reference sequence). V dropped 1 base and J dropped 0 bases, with 12 bases sitting between them. CDR3 coding DNA: TGTGCCTGGAGTGCCCCGACAGCCATGAACACTGAAGCTTTCTTT. Protein sequence: CAWSAPTAMNTEAFF.

The sample holds one count of this clone. The genes are TRBV9 and TRBJ1-2; 9 nucleotides line up with TRBD1. CDR3 size: 13 residues. The J segment lost 4 bases and the V segment lost 2 bases, leaving 0 bases of the junction unmatched. Germline V lookup: CDR1 SGDLS, CDR2 YYNGEE. CDR3 sequence: CASSVDRGYGYTF. The CDR3, as DNA: TGTGCCAGCAGCGTGGACAGGGGCTATGGCTACACCTTC. The whole variable domain, filled in from reference TRBV9 and TRBJ1-2, reads DSGVTQTPKHLITATGQRVTLRCSPRSGDLSVYWYQQSLDQGLQFLIQYYNGEERAKGNILERFSAQQFPDLHSELNLSSLELGDSALYFCASSVDRGYGYTFGSGTRLTVV.

This clone was picked up one time. The chain is built from TRBV7-9 and TRBJ2-3, with TRBD2 matching over 12 bases. The CDR3 is 16 residues long. CDR1 is SEHNR, CDR2 FQNEAQ, per germline (reference sequence). V shed 5 bases and J 6 bases; nucleotides not matched to a gene: 9. The CDR3 DNA reads TGTGCCAGCAGCCGTCCTAGCGGGGGGGCCAAGGATACGCAGTATTTT. It codes for CASSRPSGGAKDTQYF.